The rows below give T cell receptor beta chains drawn from one sample of a study of cytomegalovirus exposure and HLA in healthy donors. The table came from immunoSEQ multiplex PCR; TCRdb's copy has only in-frame clones and leaves some out. Of about 140,000 clones detected, 78% appear once; the ten largest clones hold around 3%. Sequencing was performed on PBMCs. The receptors were sampled from a female donor in good health and CMV-seronegative. CDR3s include the opening cysteine and the closing phenylalanine or tryptophan.

TRBJ1-4,TRBV6-6,CASSYSEINEKLFF
TRBJ1-4,TRBV19,CASSIDHRGYEKLFF
TRBJ2-1,TRBV7-8,CASSSNAGAAAIEQFF
TRBJ1-5,TRBV2,CASSERGNQPQHF
TRBJ2-5,TRBV6-6,CASGQAGETQYF
TRBJ2-5,TRBV30,CAWSVPGRGAETQYF
TRBJ1-4,TRBV20-1,CSARHKEKLFF
TRBJ2-1,TRBV5-5,CASRLAEKSSYNEQFF
TRBJ2-3,TRBV5-1,CASSLTSGRATDTQYF
TRBJ2-5,TRBV11-2,CASSLATGTGGRETQYF
TRBJ1-1,TRBV7-9,CASSLVPANPEAFF
TRBJ2-7,TRBV10-2,CATGTGAPGEQYF